The present TCR beta chain was sequenced within a study of OX40 agonist ivuxolimab in advanced cancers. As for the study in general: Patients were roughly 87% male with ages roughly 23 to 90, mean approximately 62.

Germline V gene lookup returns CDR1 WNHNN and CDR2 SYGVQD (reference sequence). V shed 0 bases, J shed 9 bases, and the junction held 4 bases outside the gene matches. This CDR3 is built from 13 residues. Repertoires were generated with immunoSEQ multiplex PCR, while TCRdb's copy carries only in-frame clones and drops some. Among about 82,000 clones listed, about 91% were seen once. The chain is built from TRBV10-1 and TRBJ1-2, with 7 bases matching TRBD1. The sample consisted of CD4+ or CD8+ T cells sorted from blood, taken in a trial of the OX40 agonist ivuxolimab. The TCR comes from an adult with an advanced solid tumor such as melanoma, head and neck, liver or kidney cancer. This CDR3 is CASSESTGLSYTF. For the CDR3, the DNA is TGCGCCAGCAGTGAGTCGACAGGGTTGAGCTACACCTTC.